This record concerns one T cell receptor (beta chain) sequence. This record belongs to a study of blood T cell repertoires in COVID-19. Using immunoSEQ multiplex PCR, the repertoire was profiled, and TCRdb retains in-frame clones only, with some absent. This sample has about 140,000 clones, with 75% to 90% found just once. Cohort placement rested on clinical history that participants reported themselves. Germline-derived CDR1 and CDR2 are LGHNT and FRNRAP. The J segment lost 1 base and the V segment lost 5 bases, leaving 13 bases of the junction unmatched. The CDR3 totals 17 residues. This rearrangement joins TRBV12-5 to TRBJ1-1, with TRBD1 identical over 7 bases. The sequenced sample consisted of PBMCs or T cells enriched from blood (not recorded which). The clonotype was recovered from a man in his fifties who had recovered from COVID-19. The CDR3 region has the DNA TGTGCTAGTGGTACCCCTGACAGGGCGGGAGGGAACACTGAAGCTTTCTTT. Translation: CASGTPDRAGGNTEAFF.